The 30 T cell receptor beta chains listed next were all sequenced from one sample in a study of T cell responses to AZD1222 COVID-19 vaccine. The protocol was immunoSEQ multiplex PCR, while the TCRdb copy is restricted to in-frame clones and leaves out a portion. The sample lists about 110,000 clones; just over 85% were seen once. The sequencing used peripheral blood, collected on day 0 of AZD1222 vaccination. The receptor source for this set is an adult in good health.

The J gene is TRBJ1-5, the V gene TRBV28; D possibly corresponds to TRBD1 (6 bases). With 4 bases removed from V and 4 bases from J, the gap between germline ends came to 14 bases. Germline V gene sequence: CDR1 MDHEN, CDR2 SYDVKM. The CDR3 extends over 15 amino acids. The CDR3 protein is CASSYGGQGNQPQHF. The CDR3 coding sequence is TGTGCCAGCAGTTACGGGGGACAAGGAAATCAGCCCCAGCATTTT.

The chain joins TRBV10-3 to TRBJ1-3; D is perhaps TRBD1 (6 bases). The germline V gene encodes CDR1 ENHRY and CDR2 SYGVKD. The CDR3 length is 16 residues. The V and J ends lost 6 bases and 0 bases respectively, with 15 bases between them. The CDR3 here is CAISAPGDLSGNTIYF. The CDR3 bases are TGTGCCATCAGCGCGCCAGGGGACCTCTCTGGAAACACCATATATTTT.

The J gene is TRBJ1-5, the V gene TRBV28; TRBD1 agrees at 7 bases. Trimming took 3 bases from V and 9 from J; bases not matched to a gene: 8. The CDR3 length is 14 residues. Germline CDR1 reads MDHEN; CDR2 reads SYDVKM. The CDR3 sequence: CASSFGQVPWPQHF. CDR3 nucleotides: TGTGCCAGCAGTTTTGGACAGGTGCCATGGCCCCAGCATTTT.

With respect to this clone: Distinct nucleotide sequences in the sample also encode this CDR3. The DNA for the CDR3 is TGTGCCAGCAGTTTGAACAATCAGCCCCAGCATTTT. It specifies CASSLNNQPQHF. J is TRBJ1-5 and V is TRBV28, with no clear D. V lost 3 bases and J 3 bases, leaving 3 bases between the germline ends. Germline CDR1 reads MDHEN; CDR2 reads SYDVKM. The CDR3 loop spans 12 amino acids.

To note about this clone: Mismatch with germline at one junction end may stem from a read error. This chain joins TRBV18 and TRBJ1-3; D uncertain. The CDR3 extends over 14 amino acids. The germline V gene has CDR1 KGHSH and CDR2 LQKENI. The CDR3 sequence is CASSSPQRGNTIYF. The CDR3 nucleotides are TGTGCCAGCTCATCACCCCAGAGGGGAAACACCATATATTTT.

This chain joins TRBV2 and TRBJ1-5, with 8 bases fitting TRBD1. CDR1 is SNHLY and CDR2 is FYNNEI in the germline V gene. This CDR3 spans 13 amino acids. V was pared by 5 bases and J by 5 bases, with 2 bases of the junction left unmatched. The CDR3 loop is CASSLQGDQPQHF. Written as DNA, the CDR3 is TGTGCCAGCAGTCTACAGGGGGATCAGCCCCAGCATTTT.

The chain employs TRBV5-6 and TRBJ1-1, with a possible D match to TRBD1 (5 bases). V was pared by 0 bases and J by 11 bases, with 14 bases between. The CDR3 runs 13 residues. From germline, CDR1 is SGHDT and CDR2 YYEEEE. CDR3 residues: CASSLAQGQWAFF. Written as DNA, the CDR3 is TGTGCCAGCAGCTTGGCCCAGGGCCAGTGGGCTTTCTTT.

The chain employs TRBV6-5 and TRBJ1-2; tentatively, D is TRBD1 (5 bases). V dropped 2 bases and J dropped 1 base, with 8 bases sitting between them. In germline, CDR1 is MNHEY, CDR2 SVGAGI. The CDR3 extends over 14 amino acids. The CDR3 spells CASSYGRDNYGYTF. The CDR3 DNA follows: TGTGCCAGCAGTTACGGCAGGGATAACTATGGCTACACCTTC.

This clone was seen just once. This sequence joins TRBV29-1 and TRBJ2-7, with 7 bases matching TRBD2. The CDR3 runs to 14 residues. In germline, CDR1 is SQVTM, CDR2 ANQGSEA. The trim removed 0 bases at V and 1 base at J, leaving 3 bases unmatched. The CDR3 sequence is CSVEEASGSYEQYF. For the CDR3, the DNA is TGCAGCGTTGAAGAGGCTAGCGGATCCTACGAGCAGTACTTC.

The rearrangement joins TRBV5-4 to TRBJ1-4, with TRBD1 identical over 10 bases. This CDR3 has 15 amino acids. Losses at the gene ends were 4 bases for V and 6 bases for J; bases not matched to a gene: 6. Germline lookup yields CDR1 SGHNT and CDR2 YYREEE (reference sequence). The CDR3 protein is CASSDGTGVYEKLFF. In nucleotides, the CDR3 is TGTGCCAGCAGCGATGGGACAGGGGTTTATGAAAAACTGTTTTTT. The entire variable domain, with the rest obtained from reference TRBV5-4 and TRBJ1-4, is as follows: ETGVTQSPTHLIKTRGQQVTLRCSSQSGHNTVSWYQQALGQGPQFIFQYYREEENGRGNFPPRFSGLQFPNYSSELNVNALELDDSALYLCASSDGTGVYEKLFFGSGTQLSVL.

The chain recombines TRBV15 with TRBJ2-7, with 8 bases identical to TRBD2. Trimming removed 1 base from V and 2 bases from J; junction bases left unmatched: 4. CDR3 length: 15 amino acids. Germline assignment: CDR1 LNHNV and CDR2 YYDKDF (reference sequence). The CDR3 sequence: CATSRGSAGAYEQYF. DNA for the CDR3: TGTGCCACCAGCAGAGGGTCAGCGGGGGCCTACGAGCAGTACTTC.

The V call is TRBV18, the J call TRBJ2-7, with 9 nucleotides matching TRBD1. The V gene's germline CDR1 is KGHSH and CDR2 LQKENI. CDR3 length: 13 amino acids. V dropped 5 bases and J dropped 6; count of bases not matched to a gene: 5. For the CDR3, the DNA is TGTGCCAGCTCAACCACGGACAGGGGCGAGCAGTACTTC. Protein: CASSTTDRGEQYF.

The chain links TRBV20-1 to TRBJ2-4, with no clear D. The V end was cut by 3 bases, the J end by 16 bases, with 7 bases between. Germline values: CDR1 DFQATT, CDR2 SNEGSKA (reference sequence). The CDR3 sequence is 8 residues long. CDR3 DNA: TGCAGTGCTAGGATATCATACTTC. Its protein is CSARISYF.

The rearrangement uses TRBV7-2 and TRBJ1-2; 7 nucleotides agree with TRBD1. This CDR3 spans 13 amino acids. The J segment lost 3 bases and the V segment lost 5 bases, leaving 3 bases of the junction unmatched. The germline gives CDR1 SGHTA, CDR2 FQGNSA. CDR3 DNA: TGTGCCAGCAGCCACGGACAGGACTATGGCTACACCTTC. As protein: CASSHGQDYGYTF.

V is TRBV28 and J is TRBJ1-2; D gene unclear. Per germline, CDR1 MDHEN and CDR2 SYDVKM. The length of the CDR3 is 13 residues. V lost 4 bases and J 2 bases, leaving 8 bases between the germline ends. CDR3 amino acids: CASSSTENYGYTF. CDR3 nucleotides: TGTGCCAGCAGTTCGACCGAAAACTATGGCTACACCTTC.

The gene calls are TRBV12-5 and TRBJ2-1, with 7 bases matching TRBD1. CDR1 is LGHNT and CDR2 is FRNRAP in the germline V gene. This CDR3 is 13 amino acids long. V shed 3 bases and J 7 bases; nucleotides not matched to a gene: 3. The CDR3 protein is CASGFDRVNEQFF. CDR3 bases: TGTGCTAGTGGTTTCGACAGGGTGAATGAGCAGTTCTTC.

The chain links TRBV24-1 to TRBJ1-2; 10 positions match TRBD1. Trimming at V came to 4 bases and at J to 8 bases, leaving 9 bases not matched to a gene. This CDR3 has 15 amino acids. Germline CDR1 reads KGHDR; CDR2 reads SFDVKD. CDR3 amino acids: CATSDPGTGDEGYTF. The DNA of the CDR3 is TGTGCCACCAGTGACCCCGGGACAGGGGACGAAGGCTACACCTTC.

The V call is TRBV5-6, the J call TRBJ2-5; no firm D call. This CDR3 comprises 12 residues. The V gene lost 3 bases and the J gene lost 7 bases, with 10 bases spanning the gap. Germline V lookup: CDR1 SGHDT, CDR2 YYEEEE. The CDR3 DNA follows: TGTGCCAGCAGCTCCCGAACTTGGACCCAGTACTTC. The encoded protein is CASSSRTWTQYF.

This rearrangement joins TRBV6-4 to TRBJ1-6; D unresolved. CDR1 is MRHNA, CDR2 SNTAGT, per germline. Trimming stripped 4 bases from V and 5 bases from J, with 12 bases between. CDR3 length: 15 residues. The CDR3 DNA reads TGTGCCAGCAGTGTCCTACGGACGGATAATTCACCCCTCCACTTT. Amino acid sequence: CASSVLRTDNSPLHF.

The genes are TRBV12-3 or TRBV12-4 and TRBJ1-2; perhaps TRBD1 as D (5 bases). This CDR3 region has 13 residues. V was clipped by 6 bases and J by 4 bases, with 12 bases between them. CDR3 residues: CASSWDDLYGYTF. In nucleotides, the CDR3 is TGTGCCAGCAGCTGGGACGACCTCTATGGCTACACCTTC.

This rearrangement joins TRBV12-3 or TRBV12-4 to TRBJ1-1, with unresolved D. The CDR3 extends over 12 amino acids. Trimming cost V 4 bases and J 11 bases, with 14 bases left between them. The CDR3 DNA reads as TGTGCCAGCAGTTCCTGGGGTATCCGTGCTTTCTTT. It specifies CASSSWGIRAFF.

The chain links TRBV7-2 to TRBJ1-1, with D tentatively TRBD1 (5 bases). This CDR3 is 15 amino acids long. CDR1 is SGHTA and CDR2 is FQGNSA in the germline V gene. Trimming shortened V by 1 base and J by 4 bases, and 13 bases separated the two germline ends. CDR3 nucleotide sequence: TGTGCCAGCAGCTTAGACCCGGGGACCACCACTGAAGCTTTCTTT. Translated, it gives CASSLDPGTTTEAFF.

The V call is TRBV6-1, the J call TRBJ1-1, with no clear D. V was shortened by 3 bases and J by 0 bases, with 5 bases between the two germline ends. This CDR3 comprises 13 residues. The V gene's germline CDR1 is MNHNS and CDR2 SASEGT. CDR3 nucleotide sequence: TGTGCCAGCAGTGACAGTGTGAACACTGAAGCTTTCTTT. Its translation: CASSDSVNTEAFF.

V usage is TRBV18 and J usage is TRBJ1-2; 12 positions agree with TRBD1. V shed 3 bases and J 0 bases; nucleotides not matched to a gene: 8. This CDR3 comprises 18 residues. Germline V CDR1 and CDR2: KGHSH, LQKENI. CDR3 nucleotide sequence: TGTGCCAGCTCACCTACCGGGACAGGGGGCGGAACTAACTATGGCTACACCTTC. Translated: CASSPTGTGGGTNYGYTF. Full variable domain (remainder filled in from reference TRBV18 and TRBJ1-2): NAGVMQNPRHLVRRRGQEARLRCSPMKGHSHVYWYRQLPEEGLKFMVYLQKENIIDESGMPKERFSAEFPKEGPSILRIQQVVRGDSAAYFCASSPTGTGGGTNYGYTFGSGTRLTVV.

V usage is TRBV3-1 (or the pseudogene TRBV3-2) and J usage is TRBJ2-1; D possibly uses TRBD1 or TRBD2 (5 bases each). The CDR3 spans 21 residues. Trimming took 0 bases from V and 0 from J, leaving 24 bases between them. Germline CDR1 reads LGHDT; CDR2 reads YNNKEL (reference sequence). The CDR3 sequence: CASSQEERWGSQTSSYNEQFF. Written as DNA, the CDR3 is TGTGCCAGCAGCCAAGAGGAGAGATGGGGGTCCCAAACGAGCTCCTACAATGAGCAGTTCTTC.

This clone was seen more than once but under ten times. The chain combines TRBV7-3 with TRBJ2-1; TRBD1 aligns across 9 bases. The CDR3 loop spans 17 amino acids. The trim removed 4 bases at V and 2 bases at J, leaving 9 bases unmatched. Germline V gives CDR1 SGHTA, CDR2 FQGTGA. The CDR3 sequence is CASSSQVTGGPYNEQFF. CDR3 in DNA: TGTGCCAGCAGCTCACAAGTAACAGGGGGCCCCTACAATGAGCAGTTCTTC.

The chain links TRBV2 to TRBJ1-2, with TRBD1 identical over 7 bases. The V and J ends lost 4 bases and 4 bases, in that order; junction bases with no gene match: 3. CDR1 and CDR2 (germline): SNHLY, FYNNEI. The length of the CDR3 is 13 residues. CDR3 sequence (DNA): TGTGCCAGCAGTGGGACAGGCCCCTATGGCTACACCTTC. This gives the protein CASSGTGPYGYTF. The whole variable domain, remainder taken from reference TRBV2 and TRBJ1-2, is EPEVTQTPSHQVTQMGQEVILRCVPISNHLYFYWYRQILGQKVEFLVSFYNNEISEKSEIFDDQFSVERPDGSNFTLKIRSTKLEDSAMYFCASSGTGPYGYTFGSGTRLTVV.

To note about this clone: One junction end disagrees with the germline gene, perhaps due to a read error. This chain links TRBV5-1 with TRBJ2-2; D not certain. The length of the CDR3 is 15 residues. Germline CDR1 SGHRS, CDR2 YFSETQ. The chain's CDR3 is CASSLGSSGTGELFF. The CDR3, as DNA: TGCGCCAGCAGTTTGGGGTCGTCGGGTACCGGGGAGCTGTTTTTT. Full variable domain (rest looked up from reference TRBV5-1 and TRBJ2-2): KAGVTQTPRYLIKTRGQQVTLSCSPISGHRSVSWYQQTPGQGLQFLFEYFSETQRNKGNFPGRFSGRQFSNSRSEMNVSTLELGDSALYLCASSLGSSGTGELFFGEGSRLTVL.

The rearrangement joins TRBV19 to TRBJ1-2, with 10 bases matching TRBD1. V was clipped by 7 bases and J by 4 bases; unmatched bases: 12. Germline V gives CDR1 LNHDA, CDR2 SQIVND (reference sequence). The CDR3 runs 16 residues. This chain's CDR3 is CASNAGTGVFGYGYTF. The CDR3 DNA reads TGTGCCAGTAACGCCGGGACAGGGGTTTTTGGCTATGGCTACACCTTC.

This clone occurred once. The rearrangement joins TRBV6-2 or TRBV6-3 to TRBJ1-1; the D gene is possibly TRBD1 (5 bases). This CDR3 is 13 amino acids long. Trimming shortened V by 5 bases and J by 3 bases, and 10 bases separated the two germline ends. CDR1 and CDR2 (germline): MNHEY, SVGEGT. CDR3 residues: CASSTGTYTEAFF. The CDR3 bases are TGTGCCAGCAGTACAGGTACATACACTGAAGCTTTCTTT.